Presented here are 2 T cell receptor beta chains from one specimen sequenced in a study of CD8 T cells in Susac syndrome. RNA was extracted with the RNeasy kit, and a quantity of 0.5 to 1 ug was reverse transcribed using random hexamers. MiXCR, run by TCRdb on the immunoSEQ multiplex PCR reads, gives a single entry per CDR3 protein. The table shows tens of thousands of distinct CDR3 sequences, with about 93% occurring only once. Sample: CD8+ T cells from PBMCs. These TCRs come from a human donor with Susac syndrome.

V gene TRBV30 combines with J gene TRBJ1-1; D ambiguous. CDR3 length: 13 residues. Per germline, CDR1 GTSNPN and CDR2 SVGIG (reference sequence). The CDR3 region is CAAAGSGDTEAFF. DNA for the CDR3: TGTGCTGCCGCCGGTAGTGGAGACACTGAAGCTTTCTTT.

The genes are TRBV9 and TRBJ1-2; no reliable D call. The CDR3 sequence is 13 residues long. V was shortened by 2 bases and J by 2 bases, with 7 bases between the two germline ends. Germline V gives CDR1 SGDLS, CDR2 YYNGEE. CDR3 DNA: TGTGCCAGCAGCGTTTTAGGGAACTATGGCTACACCTTC. Translating it yields CASSVLGNYGYTF.